Each of the 11 T cell receptor beta chains below was sequenced from the same sample in a study of breast tumors, draining lymph nodes, adjacent tissues. TCRdb redid the calling of the multiplex PCR reads with MiXCR, one entry per CDR3 protein. The sample carries about 120,000 distinct CDR3 sequences, roughly 21% recorded once. Breast cancer patients provided tissue from their axillary draining lymph nodes. The specimen was axillary lymph node tissue. These receptors all come from a female donor with breast cancer. Some clones in this sample may be carry-over from other donors' samples.

About this clonotype itself: A much larger clone differs from this one at a single base, so this may be a read error. This sequence joins TRBV7-2 and TRBJ1-5, with D uncertain. Germline CDR1 SGHTA, CDR2 FQGNSA. CDR3 size: 15 residues. V lost 5 bases and J lost 7, with 18 bases in between. The CDR3 DNA sequence: TGTACCAGCAGCCTGGGAACGGGCCGCAGCCAGCCCCAGCATTTT. This encodes CTSSLGTGRSQPQHF.

In this sample, this clonotype turned up many times. The CDR3 coding sequence is TGCGCCAGCAGCTCAGGGATCCAAGAGACCCAGTACTTC. Its protein is CASSSGIQETQYF. The rearrangement joins TRBV5-1 to TRBJ2-5; D may be TRBD1 (5 bases). V lost 3 bases, J lost 1 base, and 7 bases lay in between. This CDR3 region has 13 residues. CDR1 SGHRS and CDR2 YFSETQ come from the germline V gene.

This clonotype was observed at least ten times. This chain uses TRBV7-9 with TRBJ1-4, with a possible D match to TRBD1 (6 bases). V lost 3 bases to trimming and J lost 5 bases, with 13 bases between them. Germline V gene data show CDR1 as SEHNR and CDR2 as FQNEAQ (reference sequence). The CDR3 totals 15 residues. For the CDR3, the DNA is TGTGCCAGCAGCTTGGGGGACAAGATAAATGAAAAACTGTTTTTT. This gives the protein CASSLGDKINEKLFF.

At least ten counts were recorded for this clonotype. The V gene is TRBV12-3 or TRBV12-4, the J gene TRBJ1-4, with no clear D. V lost 3 bases and J lost 4, with 9 bases in between. The CDR3 is made up of 14 amino acids. The CDR3 region is CASSLELYNEKLFF. The CDR3 DNA reads as TGTGCCAGCAGTTTGGAGCTTTATAATGAAAAACTGTTTTTT.

This clonotype was counted at least ten times. A junction end diverges from the germline sequence, so it may reflect a read error. The chain is built from TRBV28 and TRBJ1-2; D is uncertain. The CDR3 totals 11 residues. Germline values: CDR1 MDHEN, CDR2 SYDVKM. The CDR3 bases are TGTGCCAGCAGTTTATTCGGTATTACCAGATTC. This translates into CASSLFGITRF.

On this clonotype: This may be a read error, as it is one base from a much larger clone. V is TRBV20-1 and J is TRBJ2-3; 8 bases match TRBD1. The germline V gene has CDR1 DFQATT and CDR2 SNEGSKA (reference sequence). Trimming took 2 bases from V and 4 from J; bases not matched to a gene: 8. The CDR3 sequence is 15 residues long. CDR3 in amino acids: CSARLDRVNADTQYF. In DNA, the CDR3 is TGCAGTGCTAGACTGGACAGGGTCAACGCAGATACGCAGTATTTT.

As to this clonotype: Germline and junction disagree at one end, which may indicate a read error. The chain couples TRBV4-1 to TRBJ2-5; D may match TRBD1 or TRBD2 (6 bases each). This CDR3 spans 17 amino acids. Germline V lookup: CDR1 MGHRA, CDR2 YSYEKL. The CDR3 spells CASSQAQSRGPGEAQYF. CDR3 bases: TGCGCCAGCAGCCAAGCGCAGAGCAGGGGCCCGGGAGAGGCCCAGTACTTC.

This clonotype was picked up many times. The V and J genes are TRBV7-8 and TRBJ2-5; no firm D call. The V and J ends lost 2 bases and 2 bases respectively, with 6 bases between them. Germline V gene lookup returns CDR1 SGHVS and CDR2 FQNEAQ. The CDR3 is made up of 13 amino acids. CDR3: CASSLHSQETQYF. Here the CDR3 DNA reads TGTGCCAGCAGCTTACACAGTCAAGAGACCCAGTACTTC.

Only one count was recorded for this clonotype. The DNA is omitted, as the CDR3 cannot be located on it reliably, and the CDR3 follows TCRdb's listing. The V call is TRBV19, the J call TRBJ2-1; the D segment call TRBD2 is taken from the table without a DNA check. The germline gives CDR1 LNHDA, CDR2 SQIVND (reference sequence). The CDR3 length equals 15 residues, ends included. CDR3 sequence: CASTSRDYTFGEHFF.

This clonotype has only a few counts. This sequence joins TRBV12-3 or TRBV12-4 and TRBJ1-1; the match to TRBD1 covers 9 bases. Losses at the gene ends were 8 bases for V and 4 bases for J; bases not matched to a gene: 2. CDR3 length equals 12 residues. The CDR3 region has the DNA TGTGCCAGCGGGACAGGGAGCACTGAAGCTTTCTTT. It encodes CASGTGSTEAFF.

This clonotype was seen at least ten times. V usage is TRBV19 and J usage is TRBJ1-2; tentative D call: TRBD1 (5 bases). Trimming cost V 6 bases and J 8 bases, with 16 bases left between them. The CDR3 length is 13 residues. CDR1 is LNHDA, CDR2 SQIVND, per germline (reference sequence). CDR3 sequence (DNA): TGTGCCAGTAGGGGGAGTCGCGGGGACGGCTACACCTTC. Amino acids: CASRGSRGDGYTF.